A single T cell receptor (beta chain) is shown here with its context. What it binds is unknown. This entry belongs to a study of T cells in localized non-small cell lung cancer. Germline V CDR1 and CDR2: GTSNPN, SVGIG (reference sequence). The CDR3 is made up of 12 amino acids. V shed 4 bases, J shed 9 bases, and the junction held 4 bases outside the gene matches. Here immunoSEQ multiplex PCR was the method, and the copy in TCRdb shows in-frame clones only, minus some. This sample has 2,000 to 2,500 clones, with 37% found just once. General study findings and limits: The greatest T cell clonality was found in uninvolved adjacent lung (higher than in tumor). Heterogeneity stays possible, as sequencing covered only one tumor region. Higher blood T cell density tracked longer overall survival.

The chain combines TRBV30 with TRBJ2-1; 9 bases align to TRBD2. The sequencing here drew on lung tumor tissue, taken before any cancer treatment. This receptor was identified in a female donor aged 60 or older with stage I lung adenocarcinoma. The CDR3 DNA reads as TGTGCCTGGATTAGCGGGAGTGGTGAGCAGTTCTTC. Translating gives CAWISGSGEQFF.